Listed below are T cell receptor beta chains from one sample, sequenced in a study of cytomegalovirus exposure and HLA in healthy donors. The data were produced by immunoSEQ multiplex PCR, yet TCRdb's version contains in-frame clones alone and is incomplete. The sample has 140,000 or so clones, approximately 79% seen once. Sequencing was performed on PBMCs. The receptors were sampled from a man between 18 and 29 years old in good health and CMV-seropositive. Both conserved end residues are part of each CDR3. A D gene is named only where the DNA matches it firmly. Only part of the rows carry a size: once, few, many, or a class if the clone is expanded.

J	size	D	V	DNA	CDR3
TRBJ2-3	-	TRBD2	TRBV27	TGTGCCAGCAGTTTGCGAAGACTAGCGGGAGGATTATCAGATACGCAGTATTTT	CASSLRRLAGGLSDTQYF
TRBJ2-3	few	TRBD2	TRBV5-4	TGTGCCAGCAGCATCGGACTAGCGGGAGTGACAGATACGCAGTATTTT	CASSIGLAGVTDTQYF
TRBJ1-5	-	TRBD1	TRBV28	TGTGCCAGCAGTTTCCTTGGGACAGATGATAGTCAGCCCCAGCATTTT	CASSFLGTDDSQPQHF
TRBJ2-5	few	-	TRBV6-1	TGTGCCAGCAGTCTGCAAGAGACCCAGTACTTC	CASSLQETQYF
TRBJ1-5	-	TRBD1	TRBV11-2	TGTGCCAGCAGCCAAGGGACAGGGGATCAGCCCCAGCATTTT	CASSQGTGDQPQHF
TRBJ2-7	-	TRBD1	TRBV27	TGTGCCAGCAGCGCAACAGGGGGCATTACCTACGAGCAGTACTTC	CASSATGGITYEQYF
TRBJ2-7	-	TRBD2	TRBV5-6	TGTGCCAGCAGCTTGACTAGCGGACCACTATACGAGCAGTACTTC	CASSLTSGPLYEQYF
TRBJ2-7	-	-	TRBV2	TGTGCCAGCAGTGAAGGGAGTGGGGGCCTCTACGAGCAGTACTTC	CASSEGSGGLYEQYF
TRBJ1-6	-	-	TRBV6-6	TGTGCCAGCAGTTACTCTGGAACAGGGAATTCACCCCTCCACTTT	CASSYSGTGNSPLHF
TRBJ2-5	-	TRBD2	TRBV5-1	TGCGCCAGCAGCTTGTTTCTAGCGGGGGGCCAAGAGACCCAGTACTTC	CASSLFLAGGQETQYF
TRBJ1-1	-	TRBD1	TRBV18	TGTGCCAGCTCACCAGAGACAGGGGGGAACACTGAAGCTTTCTTT	CASSPETGGNTEAFF
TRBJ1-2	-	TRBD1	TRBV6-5	TGTGCCAGCAGTCGTCAGGGGGTTGGCTATGGCTACACCTTC	CASSRQGVGYGYTF
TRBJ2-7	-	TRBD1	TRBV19	TGTGCCAGTAGTAAGAAGGGGGGACAGGGGTTCTACGAGCAGTACTTC	CASSKKGGQGFYEQYF
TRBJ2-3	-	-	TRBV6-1	TGTGCCAGCAGCCCCCTAGCAGTCGTCGATACGCAGTATTTT	CASSPLAVVDTQYF
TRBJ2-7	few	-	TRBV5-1	TGCGCCAGCAGCCGTTACAGGGAAACGTCCTGGAACGAGCAGTACTTC	CASSRYRETSWNEQYF
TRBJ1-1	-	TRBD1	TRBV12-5	TGTGCTAGTGGCCGAACGGTGGGACAGGGGGCTCGGGCTTTCTTT	CASGRTVGQGARAFF
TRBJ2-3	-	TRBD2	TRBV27	TGTGCCAGCAGTATACTAGCGGGAGGGAGTTCAGATACGCAGTATTTT	CASSILAGGSSDTQYF
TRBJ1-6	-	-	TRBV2	TGTGCCAGCAGCCAGGATAATTCACCCCTCCACTTT	CASSQDNSPLHF
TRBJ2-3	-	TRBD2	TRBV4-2	TGTGCCAGCAGCCAACAACTAGCGGGAGGTACAGATACGCAGTATTTT	CASSQQLAGGTDTQYF
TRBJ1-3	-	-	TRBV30	TGTGCCTGGTCCAAAGACATTTCCTTTGGAAACACCATATATTTT	CAWSKDISFGNTIYF
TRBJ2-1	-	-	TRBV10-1	TGCGCCAGCAGTGAGTCCAAGGGGGAGAAGTTCTTC	CASSESKGEKFF
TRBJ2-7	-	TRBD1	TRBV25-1	TGTGCCAGCAGGGGACAGGGGGTAGGGCACGAGCAGTACTTC	CASRGQGVGHEQYF
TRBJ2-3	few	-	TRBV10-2	TGCGCCAGCAGTGAGGGAGGGGATACGCAGTATTTT	CASSEGGDTQYF
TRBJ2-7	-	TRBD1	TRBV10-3	TGTGCCATCAGTGGACAGGGTAACTACGAGCAGTACTTC	CAISGQGNYEQYF
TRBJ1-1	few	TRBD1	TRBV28	TGTGCCAGCAGTACATATACCACCGAGACAGGGTCTGAGTATGGGGGCACTGAAGCTTTCTTT	CASSTYTTETGSEYGGTEAFF
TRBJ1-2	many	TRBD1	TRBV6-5	TGTGCCAGCAGTTTGGGACAGGGTATCTATGGCTACACCTTC	CASSLGQGIYGYTF
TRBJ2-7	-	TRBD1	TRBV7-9	TGTGCCAGCAGCTTAGCCTCGGACAGGGTAAGGGAGCAGTACTTC	CASSLASDRVREQYF
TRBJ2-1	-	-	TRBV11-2	TGTGCCAGCAGCAGAGGACTTAACAATGAGCAGTTCTTC	CASSRGLNNEQFF
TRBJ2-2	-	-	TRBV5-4	TGTGCCAGCCGAGCCGGGGTGGTTAGAAACACCGGGGAGCTGTTTTTT	CASRAGVVRNTGELFF
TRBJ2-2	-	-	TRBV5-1	TGCGCCAGCAGCCCGACAGCAGCGAACACCGGGGAGCTGTTTTTT	CASSPTAANTGELFF
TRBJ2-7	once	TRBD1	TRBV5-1	TGCGCCAGCAGGCCGGACAGGGGACGCGAGCAGTACTTC	CASRPDRGREQYF
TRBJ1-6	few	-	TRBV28	TGTGCCAGCAGTTTAACGACTGTCAATTCACCCCTCCACTTT	CASSLTTVNSPLHF
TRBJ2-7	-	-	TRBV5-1	TGCGCCAGCAGCTTGCGGGGTGGACCCTACGAGCAGCACTTC	CASSLRGGPYEQHF
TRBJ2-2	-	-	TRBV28	TGTGCCAGCAGGGGAGGCGGAGGCGGGGAGCTGTTTTTT	CASRGGGGGELFF
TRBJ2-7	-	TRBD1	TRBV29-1	TGCAGCGTACTTTTTGCGGACAGGGGGAAAGGCGAGCAGTACTTC	CSVLFADRGKGEQYF
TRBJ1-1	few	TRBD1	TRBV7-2	TGTGCCAGCAGACAAACCGGGACAGGGGTCATGAACACTGAAGCTTTCTTT	CASRQTGTGVMNTEAFF
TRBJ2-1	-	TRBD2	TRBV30	TGTGCCTGGAGTGCCGGGACTAGCGGGAGGTCCTACAATGAGCAGTTCTTC	CAWSAGTSGRSYNEQFF
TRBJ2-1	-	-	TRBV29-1	TGCAGCGTTGAAGATCGAACGGGAGCGTACAATGAGCAGTTCTTC	CSVEDRTGAYNEQFF
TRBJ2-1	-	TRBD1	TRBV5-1	TGCGCCAGCAGCTTGCTTTCTCCGCTGTTAGGGGGCAATTCCTACAATGAGCAGTTCTTC	CASSLLSPLLGGNSYNEQFF
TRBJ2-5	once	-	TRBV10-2	TGCGCCAGCAGTGACATTGCGTACCAAGAGACCCAGTACTTC	CASSDIAYQETQYF
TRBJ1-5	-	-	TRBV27	TGTGCCAGCAGTCTTTGGGCCAGGGGCGACTTCAATCAGCCCCAGCATTTT	CASSLWARGDFNQPQHF
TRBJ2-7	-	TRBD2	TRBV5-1	TGCGCCAGCAGCTTGTTTAGCGGGAGGGTCTACGAGCAGTACTTC	CASSLFSGRVYEQYF
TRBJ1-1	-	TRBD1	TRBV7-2	TGTGCCAGCAGCCATAACAGGGGGGTCATGAACACTGAAGCTTTCTTT	CASSHNRGVMNTEAFF
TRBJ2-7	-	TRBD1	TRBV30	TGTGCCCCGGGACAGGCTTTCGGCGGACCGGCCTACGAGCAGTACTTC	CAPGQAFGGPAYEQYF
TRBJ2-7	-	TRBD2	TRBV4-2	TGTGCCAGCAGCCAAGAGTGGCGGGGGGCAACCTACGAGCAGTACTTC	CASSQEWRGATYEQYF
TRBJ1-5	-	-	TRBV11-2	TGTGCCAGCAGCAGGTACGACCAGGGTCAGCCCCAGCATTTT	CASSRYDQGQPQHF
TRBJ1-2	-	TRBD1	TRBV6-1	TGTGCCAGCAGTGAGGACAGGGTTTATGGCTACACCTTC	CASSEDRVYGYTF
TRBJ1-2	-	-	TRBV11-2	TGTGCCAGCAGCCCCTACAGCGGCTACACCTTC	CASSPYSGYTF
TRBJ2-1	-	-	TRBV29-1	TGCAGCATCCGGGACAACAATGAGCAGTTCTTC	CSIRDNNEQFF
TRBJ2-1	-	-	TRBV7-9	TGTGCCAGCAGCCCTCTGAGTGTAAATTACAATGAGCAGTTCTTC	CASSPLSVNYNEQFF
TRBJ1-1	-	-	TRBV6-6	TGTGCCACCTCGGGAATGGTTGGCACTGAAGCTTTCTTT	CATSGMVGTEAFF
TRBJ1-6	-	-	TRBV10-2	TGCGCCAGCAGTGTTACCCGGGACAAGGATTCACCCTTCCACTTT	CASSVTRDKDSPFHF
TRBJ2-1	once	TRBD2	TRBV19	TGTGCCAGTAGTCGGTCTAGCGGGAGGGTCGCTTTCAATGAGCAGTTCTTC	CASSRSSGRVAFNEQFF
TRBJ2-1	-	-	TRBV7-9	TGTGCCAGCAGCTTAGGCTGGGGCGGGATTTCCTACAATGAGCAGTTCTTC	CASSLGWGGISYNEQFF
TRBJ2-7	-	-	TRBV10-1	TGCGCCAGCAGTGAAGGGACTCCTGCCTACGAGCAGTACTTC	CASSEGTPAYEQYF